These T cell receptor beta chains were read from a single sample in a study of blood T cell repertoires in COVID-19. Repertoires were generated with immunoSEQ multiplex PCR, while TCRdb's copy carries only in-frame clones and drops some. The sample has about 59,000 clones; around 90% are singletons. Sequencing was performed on peripheral blood. These receptors originate from a man older than 75 with acute or convalescent COVID-19. CDR3s include the opening cysteine and the closing phenylalanine or tryptophan. A D gene is named only where the DNA matches it firmly. Expanded clones get a size class; other rows say once, few or many, or leave the size out.

>TRBD1|TRBV6-5|TRBJ2-1|14|NA
TGTGCCAGCAGCCCCCTGACAGGGGCCAATGAGCAGTTCTTC
CASSPLTGANEQFF
>NA|TRBV7-9|TRBJ2-6|17|NA
TGTGCCAGCAGCTTAGTAGTGGGGGGCTCTGGGGCCAACGTCCTGACTTTC
CASSLVVGGSGANVLTF
>NA|TRBV5-1|TRBJ1-3|17|few
TGCGCCAGCAGCTTGGCCGGCGGAGGCGACTCTGGCAACACCATATATTTT
CASSLAGGGDSGNTIYF
>TRBD1|TRBV7-2|TRBJ2-1|14|NA
TGTGCCAGCAGCCCCCAAACAGGGGCGGATGAGCAGTTCTTC
CASSPQTGADEQFF
>NA|TRBV7-6|TRBJ2-5|17|NA
TGTGCCAGCAGCTTAGGCCAGGGCATACCCCCCCAAGAGACCCAGTACTTC
CASSLGQGIPPQETQYF
>NA|TRBV2|TRBJ1-4|14|NA
TGTGCCAGCAGTGAGGGAGGAACTAATGAAAAACTGTTTTTT
CASSEGGTNEKLFF
>TRBD1|TRBV6-6|TRBJ2-2|16|NA
TGTGCCAGCAGTTACTCGGGGACAGGGGGGATCGGGGAGCTGTTTTTT
CASSYSGTGGIGELFF
>NA|TRBV5-8|TRBJ1-1|18|NA
TGTGCCAGCAGCTTGATCGCAGGCCTACAAGGATGGGCCACTGAAGCTTTCTTT
CASSLIAGLQGWATEAFF
>TRBD2|TRBV24-1|TRBJ2-1|16|once
TGTGCCACCAGTGATTCGGGGGGTGGGACCTACAATGAGCAGTTCTTC
CATSDSGGGTYNEQFF
>TRBD1|TRBV18|TRBJ1-5|17|NA
TGTGCCAGCTCACGGACAGGGGAAGCGGTGGGCAATCAGCCCCAGCATTTT
CASSRTGEAVGNQPQHF
>TRBD1|TRBV7-3|TRBJ2-1|12|NA
TGTGCCAGCAGCTTCGGACAGGGCGGGGAGTTCTTC
CASSFGQGGEFF
>NA|TRBV30|TRBJ1-5|16|NA
TGTGCCTGGAGTGTCCTCCTCTCCGGGGGCAATCAGCCCCAGCATTTT
CAWSVLLSGGNQPQHF
>TRBD2|TRBV3-1/TRBV3-2|TRBJ2-1|21|NA
TGTGCCAGCAGCCAAAGGGGTGGGACTAGCGGGGCTTTCAGCTCCTACAATGAGCAGTTCTTC
CASSQRGGTSGAFSSYNEQFF
>TRBD1|TRBV5-1|TRBJ1-4|16|NA
TGCGCCAGCAGCCGCACTGCAGGGGGCGAAGGTGAAAAACTGTTTTTT
CASSRTAGGEGEKLFF
>NA|TRBV6-2/TRBV6-3|TRBJ2-2|14|NA
TGTGCCAGCAGTTACTCCGGGGGGCCCGGGGAGCTGTTTTTT
CASSYSGGPGELFF
>NA|TRBV11-3|TRBJ1-1|15|NA
TGTGCCAGCAGCTTAGGAGGAGACAGTCAGACTGAAGCTTTCTTT
CASSLGGDSQTEAFF
>TRBD2|TRBV5-4|TRBJ2-3|17|NA
TGTGCCAGCAGCGTTCCTAGCTCGGGCGGGGGGTCAGATACGCAGTATTTT
CASSVPSSGGGSDTQYF
>TRBD2|TRBV4-1|TRBJ2-1|17|NA
TGCGCCAGCAGCCAAGGTTATAGCGGGGGGGTTTCAAATGAGCAGTTCTTC
CASSQGYSGGVSNEQFF
>TRBD1|TRBV7-9|TRBJ2-5|15|NA
TGTGCCAGCAGCCCTGATTCAGGGGGCAGAGAGACCCAGTACTTC
CASSPDSGGRETQYF
>NA|TRBV6-4|TRBJ2-3|13|NA
TGTGCCAGCAGTGACTCGGGGGGAACTACGCAGTATTTT
CASSDSGGTTQYF
>NA|TRBV5-1|TRBJ1-1|14|NA
TGCGCCAGCAGCTTGGGTGTAATGAACACTGAAGCTTTCTTT
CASSLGVMNTEAFF
>TRBD2|TRBV18|TRBJ2-5|15|NA
TGTGCCAGCTCACCCGAGACTAGCGGGGTGGAGACCCAGTACTTC
CASSPETSGVETQYF
>NA|TRBV14|TRBJ2-3|11|NA
TGTGCCAGCAGCATATCAGATACGCAGTATTTT
CASSISDTQYF
>NA|TRBV7-2|TRBJ2-5|14|NA
TGTGCCAGCAGCCCAGGCGTCGAAGGAGAGACCCAGTACTTC
CASSPGVEGETQYF
>NA|TRBV12-3/TRBV12-4|TRBJ2-3|13|NA
TGTGCCAGCAGTGGACTGAGCACAGATACGCAGTATTTT
CASSGLSTDTQYF
>TRBD1|TRBV5-5|TRBJ1-2|13|NA
TGTGCCAGCAGCCGACAGGGCCCCTATGGCTACACCTTC
CASSRQGPYGYTF
>NA|TRBV10-3|TRBJ2-7|12|NA
TGTGCCATCAGTGAGAACACCTACGAGCAGTACTTC
CAISENTYEQYF
>TRBD2|TRBV18|TRBJ2-2|19|NA
TGTGCCAGCTCAACGCTAGGACTAGCGGGGGCCCCGAACACCGGGGAGCTGTTTTTT
CASSTLGLAGAPNTGELFF
>TRBD1|TRBV27|TRBJ2-1|16|NA
TGTGCCAGCAGACTGAGGACAGGGGGCAGGAACAATGAGCAGTTCTTC
CASRLRTGGRNNEQFF
>TRBD1|TRBV27|TRBJ2-4|18|NA
TGTGCCAGCAGTATATCCCCGGGACAGGGGGCTACCAAAAACATTCAGTACTTC
CASSISPGQGATKNIQYF
>TRBD1|TRBV3-1/TRBV3-2|TRBJ1-5|15|NA
TGTGCCAGCAGCCCTGACAGGGTAAGCAATCAGCCCCAGCATTTT
CASSPDRVSNQPQHF
>TRBD1|TRBV7-2|TRBJ2-7|16|NA
TGTGCCAGCAGCCCCCTTAGGGGACAGGGGGTAAGGGAGCAGTACTTC
CASSPLRGQGVREQYF
>TRBD1|TRBV3-1/TRBV3-2|TRBJ1-4|16|NA
TGTGCCAGCAGCCAAGAGGCAGGGACAGGTGGTGAAAAACTGTTTTTT
CASSQEAGTGGEKLFF
>NA|TRBV5-1|TRBJ2-5|13|NA
TGCGCCAGCAGCCCGGGAGTGGGGGAGGCCCAGTACTTC
CASSPGVGEAQYF
>TRBD1|TRBV27|TRBJ1-5|16|NA
TGTGCCAGCAGTTCGGGGACAGGGGGCGCCGATCAGCCCCAGCATTTT
CASSSGTGGADQPQHF
>NA|TRBV27|TRBJ2-7|16|NA
TGTGCCAGCAGTTTAGGGACCGGGACAAGGACCTACGAGCAGTACTTC
CASSLGTGTRTYEQYF
>TRBD2|TRBV3-1/TRBV3-2|TRBJ2-3|16|NA
TGTGCCAGCAGCCTGAGACTAGCGGGGTCCACAGATACGCAGTATTTT
CASSLRLAGSTDTQYF
>TRBD1|TRBV19|TRBJ1-2|15|NA
TGTGCCAGTGGAACCAGCCGGGACAGTGGATATGGCTACACCTTC
CASGTSRDSGYGYTF
>TRBD1|TRBV6-5|TRBJ2-7|15|NA
TGTGCCAGCAGCCGTGACAGGGAAAGCTCCTACGAGCAGTACTTC
CASSRDRESSYEQYF
>TRBD2|TRBV7-9|TRBJ2-2|17|NA
TGTGCCAGCAGCTTAGCTGGACTAGTACCTTCCTCCGGGGAGCTGTTTTTT
CASSLAGLVPSSGELFF
>NA|TRBV11-2|TRBJ2-3|13|NA
TGTGCCAGCAGCCAGGGATCGGAGGATACGCAGTATTTT
CASSQGSEDTQYF
>NA|TRBV5-4|TRBJ1-3|16|NA
TGTGCCAGCAGTTATCCCACAGGCAACTCTGGAAACACCATATATTTT
CASSYPTGNSGNTIYF
>TRBD2|TRBV3-1/TRBV3-2|TRBJ2-1|15|NA
TGTGCCAGCAGCCCAGGGACTAGCGGAAGCAATGAGCAGTTCTTC
CASSPGTSGSNEQFF
>NA|TRBV18|TRBJ2-3|15|NA
TGTGCCAGCTCACCAAGGGAGCGGTACACAGATACGCAGTATTTT
CASSPRERYTDTQYF
>NA|TRBV2|TRBJ1-5|13|NA
TGTGCCAGCAGTGGTAGGGGGGGTCAGCCCCAGCATTTT
CASSGRGGQPQHF
>NA|TRBV29-1|TRBJ2-5|12|NA
TGCAGCGTTGCGAAATCGCGGGAGACCCAGTACTTC
CSVAKSRETQYF
>TRBD2|TRBV29-1|TRBJ2-5|15|NA
TGCAGCGTGGTAGGGACTAGCGGACCGCAAGAGACCCAGTACTTC
CSVVGTSGPQETQYF
>NA|TRBV29-1|TRBJ1-1|12|NA
TGCAGCGCGGGAGGGGGGGAGACTGAAGCTTTCTTT
CSAGGGETEAFF
>TRBD1|TRBV18|TRBJ1-4|14|NA
TGTGCCAGCTCTCAGGGACAGGGGGCTGAAAAACTGTTTTTT
CASSQGQGAEKLFF
>NA|TRBV3-1/TRBV3-2|TRBJ1-1|14|NA
TGTGCCAGCAGCCCGGGGCCAGGGGAAGATGAAGCTTTCTTT
CASSPGPGEDEAFF
>NA|TRBV6-5|TRBJ1-1|14|NA
TGTGCCAGCAGGGCCGCCGGGAGGAACACTGAAGCTTTCTTT
CASRAAGRNTEAFF
>NA|TRBV27|TRBJ2-7|15|NA
TGTGCCAGCAGGCGAGACAGGGAGGCACTTTACGAGCAGTACTTC
CASRRDREALYEQYF